This T cell receptor beta chain was sequenced during a study of T-cell reconstitution after alpha-beta-depleted transplantation in children. General study results and limits: The study traced high day-60 TCRbeta diversity in some patients to surviving recipient T cells and thymic progenitors.

This clonotype turned up a few times. Antigen: not known. The authors prepared the TCRbeta library with unique molecular identifiers. Via MiXCR, TCRdb re-called the PCR reads, giving one row per CDR3 protein. The sample lists about 980,000 distinct CDR3 sequences; about 29% were seen once. V lost 1 base and J lost 7; bases outside the gene matches: 0. The CDR3 is 14 amino acids. Germline loops: CDR1 SGHAT, CDR2 FQNNGV. This sequence joins TRBV11-2 and TRBJ2-7, with 14 bases identical to TRBD2. This specimen was PBMCs, mostly from graft donor cells, taken 360 days after TCRalphabeta/CD19-depleted stem cell transplant. The TCR sequence derives from a boy younger than two who had a stem cell transplant for SCID, so the T cells may come from the graft donor. The CDR3, as DNA: TGTGCCAGCAGCTTAGGGACTAGCGGGGGGGAGCAGTACTTC. It translates to CASSLGTSGGEQYF.